The TCR beta chain under discussion was sequenced for a study of STAT5B mutations in CD4+ large granular lymphocyte leukemia. This CDR3 has 13 amino acids. Germline values: CDR1 MNHEY, CDR2 SMNVEV (reference sequence). The ends were cut back, 6 bases at V and 7 bases at J, with 15 bases in the middle. Controls came from buffy coats of healthy blood donors. The survey-level immunoSEQ assay was used. Under the authors' procedure: Lowest detectable productive clonotype frequency was 2.59 x 10-5. Generated by immunoSEQ multiplex PCR, the TCRdb table keeps only in-frame clones and is missing some. V and J calls and clone size are those listed in that table; D and trimming were worked out from the DNA. In the table there are tens of thousands of clones, about 86% of which are singletons.

The receptor's source is a human donor in good health. V gene TRBV27 combines with J gene TRBJ2-5; TRBD1 might be the D (5 bases). Sequencing was done on a sample of CD4+ T cells from blood buffy coats. CDR3 nucleotides: TGTGCCAGCAGCGAATACTCTAGGGGGACCCAGTACTTC. Its translation is CASSEYSRGTQYF.